What follows are 32 T cell receptor beta chains derived from one specimen sequenced in a study of cytomegalovirus exposure and HLA in healthy donors. The PCR employed 60 Vbeta primers together with 13 Jbeta primers. Measured with immunoSEQ multiplex PCR; TCRdb has only the in-frame clones, and not every one. The sample includes just over 150,000 clones, 65% to 80% of them seen just once. The sequenced material came from PBMCs. All receptors derive from a female donor in good health and CMV-seronegative.

The J gene is TRBJ2-1, the V gene TRBV2; D gene ambiguous. The CDR3 length is 13 residues. V was shortened by 2 bases and J by 7 bases, with 9 bases between the two germline ends. Germline V gives CDR1 SNHLY, CDR2 FYNNEI. The DNA of the CDR3 is TGTGCCAGCAGTGAATTCTACGGGAATGAGCAGTTCTTC. Amino acids: CASSEFYGNEQFF.

The rearrangement uses TRBV7-3 and TRBJ1-2, with a tentative D call TRBD1 (5 bases). The CDR3 extends over 14 amino acids. Germline CDR1 and CDR2: SGHTA and FQGTGA. The germline V and J ends were trimmed by 4 bases and 0 bases, with 9 bases remaining between them. CDR3 DNA: TGTGCCAGCAGCTCCCAGGGTCCTAACTATGGCTACACCTTC. Protein product: CASSSQGPNYGYTF.

This chain links TRBV6-1 with TRBJ2-7, with a possible D match to TRBD1 (5 bases). This CDR3 spans 14 amino acids. From germline, CDR1 is MNHNS and CDR2 SASEGT. V shed 0 bases and J shed 4 bases, with 10 bases lying between them. The CDR3 DNA reads as TGTGCCAGCAGTGAAGCGCTCAGGGCTTACGAGCAGTACTTC. This encodes CASSEALRAYEQYF.

The rearrangement uses TRBV29-1 and TRBJ2-1, with TRBD2 identical over 13 bases. This CDR3 has 13 amino acids. J gave up 10 bases and V 6 bases, and 6 bases lay outside the gene matches. Germline V gene lookup returns CDR1 SQVTM and CDR2 ANQGSEA. This CDR3 reads CSVRPGLAGEQFF. The CDR3 nucleotides read TGCAGCGTCCGACCGGGACTAGCGGGGGAGCAGTTCTTC.

The chain combines TRBV19 with TRBJ1-1; 7 nucleotides line up with TRBD1. Trimming took 1 base from V and 0 from J; bases not matched to a gene: 8. This CDR3 has 17 residues. The germline gives CDR1 LNHDA, CDR2 SQIVND (reference sequence). For the CDR3, the DNA is TGTGCCAGTAGTATAGCCTCCGGGGGACAGATGAACACTGAAGCTTTCTTT. Its translation: CASSIASGGQMNTEAFF. Using reference TRBV19 and TRBJ1-1 for the parts outside the CDR3, the full variable domain is DGGITQSPKYLFRKEGQNVTLSCEQNLNHDAMYWYRQDPGQGLRLIYYSQIVNDFQKGDIAEGYSVSREKKESFPLTVTSAQKNPTAFYLCASSIASGGQMNTEAFFGQGTRLTVV.

The rearrangement links TRBV10-2 to TRBJ1-5; no firm D call. The CDR3 loop spans 13 amino acids. Germline V gene lookup returns CDR1 WSHSY and CDR2 SAAADI. V was cut by 2 bases and J by 10 bases, with 12 bases left in between. CDR3 amino acids: CASSEVANVPQHF. The CDR3, as DNA: TGCGCCAGCAGTGAGGTAGCCAACGTCCCCCAGCATTTT.

The sample holds a few counts of this clone. The V call is TRBV27, the J call TRBJ1-2; TRBD1 is a possible D gene (6 bases). V was shortened by 5 bases and J by 2 bases, with 9 bases between the two germline ends. The CDR3 has 13 amino acids. The germline V gene has CDR1 MNHEY and CDR2 SMNVEV (reference sequence). CDR3 DNA sequence: TGTGCCAGCAGTCCCCAGGGGAACTATGGCTACACCTTC. Translating gives CASSPQGNYGYTF.

DNA for the CDR3: TGTGCCAGCAGCTTGGGCGGTTCTCCCACAGATACGCAGTATTTT. It codes for CASSLGGSPTDTQYF. The gene calls are TRBV5-4 and TRBJ2-3, with unresolved D. The V and J ends lost 0 bases and 2 bases respectively, with 10 bases between them. The CDR3 totals 15 residues. The germline V gene encodes CDR1 SGHNT and CDR2 YYREEE (reference sequence).

The rearrangement links TRBV15 to TRBJ1-3; no definite D call. Germline loops: CDR1 LNHNV, CDR2 YYDKDF (reference sequence). V dropped 5 bases and J dropped 3 bases, with 17 bases sitting between them. The CDR3 has 16 residues. The CDR3 here is CATSAPTGESGNTIYF. In nucleotides, the CDR3 is TGTGCCACCAGCGCCCCCACCGGGGAAAGTGGAAACACCATATATTTT.

This chain joins TRBV11-2 and TRBJ1-1; maybe TRBD1 (6 bases). The CDR3 has 12 residues. Trimming took off 4 bases at V and 7 bases at J, with 10 bases between the two ends. The germline CDR1 and CDR2 sequences are SGHAT and FQNNGV. CDR3 sequence reads: CASSWGGLEAFF. CDR3 sequence (DNA): TGTGCCAGCAGCTGGGGGGGCCTTGAAGCTTTCTTT.

The CDR3 region has the DNA TGTGCCAGCAGCGTCTCGATGGCCCGCGGCTACACCTTC. Amino acid sequence: CASSVSMARGYTF. The V gene is TRBV7-8, the J gene TRBJ1-2, with D unclear. The germline V and J ends were trimmed by 5 bases and 8 bases, with 15 bases remaining between them. Germline CDR1 reads SGHVS; CDR2 reads FQNEAQ. The CDR3 is 13 amino acids. Full variable domain (missing parts from reference TRBV7-8 and TRBJ1-2): GAGVSQSPRYKVAKRGQDVALRCDPISGHVSLFWYQQALGQGPEFLTYFQNEAQLDKSGLPSDRFFAERPEGSVSTLKIQRTQQEDSAVYLCASSVSMARGYTFGSGTRLTVV.

This chain links TRBV30 with TRBJ2-7, with TRBD2 as a possible D gene (6 bases). CDR1 is GTSNPN and CDR2 is SVGIG in the germline V gene (reference sequence). The CDR3 is 15 residues long. V was shortened by 5 bases and J by 3 bases, with 20 bases between the two germline ends. CDR3 in amino acids: CAWYLGRERLYEQYF. CDR3 coding DNA: TGTGCCTGGTATCTAGGACGGGAGAGGCTCTACGAGCAGTACTTC.

This chain uses TRBV5-1 with TRBJ2-3; perhaps TRBD2 as D (6 bases). Germline lookup yields CDR1 SGHRS and CDR2 YFSETQ. V lost 2 bases to trimming and J lost 4 bases, with 11 bases between them. CDR3 length: 14 amino acids. The CDR3 protein is CASSFMEGPDTQYF. The CDR3 DNA sequence: TGCGCCAGCAGCTTTATGGAGGGCCCAGATACGCAGTATTTT.

This clone occurred once. The V and J genes are TRBV5-4 and TRBJ1-2, with 7 bases identical to TRBD1. The germline V gene encodes CDR1 SGHNT and CDR2 YYREEE (reference sequence). V gave up 4 bases and J gave up 4 bases; unmatched junction bases: 10. This CDR3 has 15 residues. The CDR3 reads CASSRTGVGLYGYTF. In DNA, the CDR3 is TGTGCCAGCAGCCGCACAGGGGTAGGGCTCTATGGCTACACCTTC.

J is TRBJ2-1 and V is TRBV6-6, with 11 bases aligning to TRBD1. After removal of 5 bases from V and 8 bases from J, the junction contained 5 bases not matched to a gene. Per the germline V gene, CDR1 is MNHNY and CDR2 is SVGAGI (reference sequence). CDR3 length equals 14 residues. This CDR3 reads CASSVGQGAYEQFF. In DNA form, the CDR3 reads TGTGCCAGCAGTGTCGGACAGGGGGCGTATGAGCAGTTCTTC.

This chain links TRBV30 with TRBJ2-1, with a possible D match to TRBD1 (6 bases). The CDR3 contains 15 residues. CDR1 and CDR2 from the germline V gene are GTSNPN and SVGIG (reference sequence). V lost 0 bases and J lost 7, with 16 bases in between. The CDR3 protein is CAWSVLNRDYNEQFF. For the CDR3, the DNA is TGTGCCTGGAGTGTGTTAAACAGGGATTATAATGAGCAGTTCTTC.

On this clone itself: This specimen includes other DNA sequences encoding the same CDR3. The genes are TRBV11-2 and TRBJ1-1; D unresolved. Between the trimmed V and J ends, which lost 0 bases and 1 base, there was a span of 3 bases. CDR1 and CDR2 from the germline V gene are SGHAT and FQNNGV. The CDR3 totals 13 residues. In nucleotides, the CDR3 is TGTGCCAGCAGCTTAGACCGGAACACTGAAGCTTTCTTT. Translation gives CASSLDRNTEAFF.

The V and J genes are TRBV6-1 and TRBJ1-5; the D gene is possibly TRBD1 (5 bases). There are 14 residues in the CDR3. With 10 bases removed from V and 0 bases from J, the gap between germline ends came to 13 bases. Germline loops: CDR1 MNHNS, CDR2 SASEGT. The CDR3 region has the DNA TGTGCCACCCAAGAAGGGGCTAGCAATCAGCCCCAGCATTTT. As protein: CATQEGASNQPQHF.

This chain joins TRBV2 and TRBJ2-1, with 9 bases identical to TRBD2. The CDR3 length is 16 residues. V shed 10 bases and J 0 bases; nucleotides not matched to a gene: 10. Per germline, CDR1 SNHLY and CDR2 FYNNEI. The DNA of the CDR3 is TGTGCCACCCAGAAGCGACTAGCGGCCTCCTACAATGAGCAGTTCTTC. The encoded protein is CATQKRLAASYNEQFF.

This chain uses TRBV5-8 with TRBJ1-4, with 8 bases identical to TRBD1. The J segment lost 7 bases and the V segment lost 4 bases, leaving 9 bases of the junction unmatched. The CDR3 contains 15 residues. Germline lookup yields CDR1 SGHTS and CDR2 YDEGEE. For the CDR3, the DNA is TGTGCCAGCAGCCTAGGACAGGGAAGGGGTGAAAAACTGTTTTTT. It specifies CASSLGQGRGEKLFF.

The V call is TRBV30, the J call TRBJ2-2; TRBD2 matches at 8 bases. The length of the CDR3 is 14 residues. Germline V gives CDR1 GTSNPN, CDR2 SVGIG (reference sequence). J gave up 0 bases and V 6 bases, and 3 bases lay outside the gene matches. The CDR3 region is CACRGGANTGELFF. The CDR3 nucleotides are TGTGCCTGCCGGGGGGGAGCGAACACCGGGGAGCTGTTTTTT.

The CDR3 nucleotides are TGTGCCAGCAGGCGGGCGGGGGGCCCCCACAATGAGCAGTTCTTC. It translates to CASRRAGGPHNEQFF. The V call is TRBV2, the J call TRBJ2-1; 8 positions agree with TRBD2. Germline CDR1 is SNHLY and CDR2 is FYNNEI. This CDR3 contains 15 residues. The junction had 9 bases not matched to a gene; V was cut back by 6 bases and J by 5 bases.

V usage is TRBV2 and J usage is TRBJ2-7, with D possibly TRBD1 on 5 matching bases. The V and J ends lost 6 bases and 0 bases respectively, with 12 bases between them. Germline CDR1 and CDR2: SNHLY and FYNNEI. The CDR3 is 14 amino acids. The CDR3 DNA reads TGTGCCAGCAGGGGTGACAGCTACTCCTACGAGCAGTACTTC. Its translation is CASRGDSYSYEQYF.

The rearrangement uses TRBV5-1 and TRBJ1-4; TRBD1 agrees at 8 bases. The V segment lost 3 bases and the J segment 6 bases; nucleotides outside the gene matches: 4. CDR1 and CDR2 from the germline V gene are SGHRS and YFSETQ. This CDR3 region has 14 residues. The CDR3 nucleotides are TGCGCCAGCAGCTCAGGGGGCGTCGATGAAAAACTGTTTTTT. Amino acids: CASSSGGVDEKLFF.

This clone was seen a single time. The rearrangement links TRBV19 to TRBJ1-2; TRBD1 matches at 8 bases. Germline CDR1 LNHDA, CDR2 SQIVND (reference sequence). V was pared by 2 bases and J by 5 bases, with 10 bases of the junction left unmatched. This CDR3 contains 16 residues. This CDR3 is CASSIPQRQGRYGYTF. The CDR3 coding sequence is TGTGCCAGTAGTATACCCCAGAGACAGGGGAGGTATGGCTACACCTTC.

V usage is TRBV19 and J usage is TRBJ1-3; D unclear. The CDR3 totals 14 residues. Germline V gene data show CDR1 as LNHDA and CDR2 as SQIVND (reference sequence). V shed 1 base and J shed 3 bases, with 7 bases lying between them. As DNA, the CDR3 is TGTGCCAGTAGTATAGTCGCCGGTGGAAACACCATATATTTT. Translation: CASSIVAGGNTIYF. Full variable domain (missing parts from reference TRBV19 and TRBJ1-3): DGGITQSPKYLFRKEGQNVTLSCEQNLNHDAMYWYRQDPGQGLRLIYYSQIVNDFQKGDIAEGYSVSREKKESFPLTVTSAQKNPTAFYLCASSIVAGGNTIYFGEGSWLTVV.

The chain uses TRBV5-1 and TRBJ1-2; possibly TRBD1 for D (6 bases). V was shortened by 2 bases and J by 2 bases, with 7 bases between the two germline ends. The CDR3 is 13 residues long. Germline values: CDR1 SGHRS, CDR2 YFSETQ. Here the CDR3 reads CASSLDRNYGYTF. The CDR3 DNA follows: TGCGCCAGCAGCTTAGACAGGAACTATGGCTACACCTTC. The variable domain in full, completed from reference TRBV5-1 and TRBJ1-2, reads KAGVTQTPRYLIKTRGQQVTLSCSPISGHRSVSWYQQTPGQGLQFLFEYFSETQRNKGNFPGRFSGRQFSNSRSEMNVSTLELGDSALYLCASSLDRNYGYTFGSGTRLTVV.

The chain employs TRBV25-1 and TRBJ2-1, with 8 bases that match TRBD2. The trim removed 6 bases at V and 4 bases at J, leaving 14 bases unmatched. The CDR3 is made up of 17 amino acids. Germline V gene lookup returns CDR1 MGHDK and CDR2 SYGVNS. Here the CDR3 DNA reads TGTGCCAGCAGGAACTCCCGGGGGGCGGGGGGATACAATGAGCAGTTCTTC. As protein: CASRNSRGAGGYNEQFF.

This clone was recorded only once. This chain links TRBV19 with TRBJ2-5; 12 bases align to TRBD2. Germline assignment: CDR1 LNHDA and CDR2 SQIVND (reference sequence). This CDR3 has 16 residues. The trim removed 0 bases at V and 6 bases at J, leaving 5 bases unmatched. This CDR3 reads CASSIDSSGGAKTQYF. In DNA form, the CDR3 reads TGTGCCAGTAGTATAGACTCTAGCGGGGGGGCCAAGACCCAGTACTTC. Full variable domain (rest looked up from reference TRBV19 and TRBJ2-5): DGGITQSPKYLFRKEGQNVTLSCEQNLNHDAMYWYRQDPGQGLRLIYYSQIVNDFQKGDIAEGYSVSREKKESFPLTVTSAQKNPTAFYLCASSIDSSGGAKTQYFGPGTRLLVL.

The rearrangement uses TRBV11-2 and TRBJ2-1; 7 nucleotides line up with TRBD1. The CDR3 contains 13 residues. Trimming at V came to 5 bases and at J to 8 bases, leaving 6 bases not matched to a gene. Germline V gene sequence: CDR1 SGHAT, CDR2 FQNNGV. CDR3 sequence: CASSPDRAHEQFF. In DNA, the CDR3 is TGTGCCAGCAGCCCCGACAGGGCTCATGAGCAGTTCTTC.

The chain recombines TRBV5-4 with TRBJ2-3, with 10 bases that match TRBD1. Trimming removed 4 bases from V and 2 bases from J; junction bases left unmatched: 4. Germline CDR1 is SGHNT and CDR2 is YYREEE (reference sequence). The CDR3 is made up of 15 amino acids. The CDR3 nucleotides are TGTGCCAGCAGCCGGGGACAGGGGCCCACAGATACGCAGTATTTT. Encoded protein: CASSRGQGPTDTQYF.

V and J are TRBV30 and TRBJ2-5; D perhaps matches TRBD2 (5 bases). CDR1 is GTSNPN, CDR2 SVGIG, per germline (reference sequence). Trimming removed 4 bases from V and 7 bases from J, with 13 bases in between. The CDR3 length is 12 residues. The CDR3 protein is CAWKNPRGTQYF. CDR3 in DNA: TGTGCCTGGAAGAACCCCCGGGGGACCCAGTACTTC.